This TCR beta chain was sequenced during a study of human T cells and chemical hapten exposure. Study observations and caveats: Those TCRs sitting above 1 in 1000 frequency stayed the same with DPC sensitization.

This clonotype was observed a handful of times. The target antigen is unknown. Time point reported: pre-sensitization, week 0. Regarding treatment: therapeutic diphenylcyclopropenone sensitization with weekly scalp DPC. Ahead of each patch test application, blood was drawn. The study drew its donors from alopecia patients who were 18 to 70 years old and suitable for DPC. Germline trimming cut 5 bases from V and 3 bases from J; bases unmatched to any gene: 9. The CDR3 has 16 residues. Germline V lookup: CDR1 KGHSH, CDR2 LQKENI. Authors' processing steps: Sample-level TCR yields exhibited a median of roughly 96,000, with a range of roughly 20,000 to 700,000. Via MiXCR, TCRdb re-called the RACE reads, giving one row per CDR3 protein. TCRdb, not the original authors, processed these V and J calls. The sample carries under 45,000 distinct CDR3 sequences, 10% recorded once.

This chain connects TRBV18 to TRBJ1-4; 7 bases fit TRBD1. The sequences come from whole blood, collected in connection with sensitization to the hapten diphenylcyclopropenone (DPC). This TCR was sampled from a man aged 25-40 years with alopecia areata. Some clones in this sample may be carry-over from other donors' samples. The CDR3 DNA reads TGTGCCAGCTCATCATGGACAGGCGGGTCTAATGAAAAACTGTTTTTT. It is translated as CASSSWTGGSNEKLFF.